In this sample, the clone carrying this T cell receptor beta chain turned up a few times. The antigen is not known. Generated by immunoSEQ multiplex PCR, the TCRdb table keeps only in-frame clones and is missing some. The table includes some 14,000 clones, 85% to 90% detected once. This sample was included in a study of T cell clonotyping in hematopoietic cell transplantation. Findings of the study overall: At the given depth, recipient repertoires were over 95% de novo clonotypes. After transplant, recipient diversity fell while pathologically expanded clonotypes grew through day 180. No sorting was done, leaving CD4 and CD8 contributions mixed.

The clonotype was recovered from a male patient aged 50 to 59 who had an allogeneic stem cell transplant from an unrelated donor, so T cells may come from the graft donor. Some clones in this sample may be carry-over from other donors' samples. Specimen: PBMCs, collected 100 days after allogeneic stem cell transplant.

This CDR3 reads CASSEEWTGAYEQYF. The CDR3 region has the DNA TGTGCCAGCAGTGAGGAATGGACAGGGGCCTACGAGCAGTACTTC. This rearrangement joins TRBV6-1 to TRBJ2-7; 9 bases are shared with TRBD1. Germline V CDR1 and CDR2: MNHNS, SASEGT. The CDR3 is 15 residues long. V lost 3 bases, J lost 2 bases, and 5 bases stayed unmatched.